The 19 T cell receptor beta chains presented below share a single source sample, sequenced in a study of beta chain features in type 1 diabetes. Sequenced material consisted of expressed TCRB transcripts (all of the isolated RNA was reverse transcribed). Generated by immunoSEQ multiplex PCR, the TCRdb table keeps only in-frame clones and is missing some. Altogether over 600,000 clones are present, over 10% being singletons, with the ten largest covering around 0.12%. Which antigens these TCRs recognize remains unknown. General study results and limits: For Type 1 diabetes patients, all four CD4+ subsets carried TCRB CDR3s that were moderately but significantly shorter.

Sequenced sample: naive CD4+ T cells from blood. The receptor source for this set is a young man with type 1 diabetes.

CDR3 sequence reads: CASSFERNYGYTF. The CDR3 bases are TGTGCCAGCAGCTTTGAGAGGAACTATGGCTACACCTTC. The rearrangement links TRBV5-4 to TRBJ1-2; the D is unclear. The germline V gene encodes CDR1 SGHNT and CDR2 YYREEE (reference sequence). The CDR3 has 13 amino acids. V lost 2 bases to trimming and J lost 2 bases, with 7 bases between them.

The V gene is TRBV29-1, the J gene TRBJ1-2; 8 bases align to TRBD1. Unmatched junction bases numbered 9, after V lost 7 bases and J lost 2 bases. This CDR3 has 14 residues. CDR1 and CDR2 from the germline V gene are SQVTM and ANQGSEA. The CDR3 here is CSAQAGTGNYGYTF. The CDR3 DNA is TGCAGCGCCCAGGCCGGGACAGGAAACTATGGCTACACCTTC.

The CDR3 DNA is TGTGCCAGCAGAGCTACAGGGGGCGATTACAATGAGCAGTTCTTC. As protein: CASRATGGDYNEQFF. This rearrangement joins TRBV7-2 to TRBJ2-1, with 9 bases lining up with TRBD1. Germline V CDR1 and CDR2: SGHTA, FQGNSA. This CDR3 has 15 residues. The ends lost 6 bases at V and 4 bases at J; junction bases unmatched: 7.

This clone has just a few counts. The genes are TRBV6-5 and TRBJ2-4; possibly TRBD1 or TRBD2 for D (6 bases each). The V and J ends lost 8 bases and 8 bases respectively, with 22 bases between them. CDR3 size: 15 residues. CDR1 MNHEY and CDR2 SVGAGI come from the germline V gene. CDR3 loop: CASRTLTGGEYIQYF. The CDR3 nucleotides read TGTGCCAGCCGGACCTTGACAGGAGGGGAATACATTCAGTACTTC.

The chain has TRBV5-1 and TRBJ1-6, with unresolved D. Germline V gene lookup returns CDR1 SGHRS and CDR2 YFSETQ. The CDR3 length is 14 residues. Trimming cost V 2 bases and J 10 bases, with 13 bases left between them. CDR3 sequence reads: CASSFPEGGSPLHF. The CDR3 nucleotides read TGCGCCAGCAGCTTCCCTGAGGGAGGATCACCCCTCCACTTT.

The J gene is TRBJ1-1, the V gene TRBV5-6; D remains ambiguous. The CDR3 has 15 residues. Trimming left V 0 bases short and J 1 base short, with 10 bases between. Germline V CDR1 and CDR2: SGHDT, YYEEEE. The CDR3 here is CASSLGARTNTEAFF. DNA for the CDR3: TGTGCCAGCAGCTTGGGGGCCCGGACGAACACTGAAGCTTTCTTT.

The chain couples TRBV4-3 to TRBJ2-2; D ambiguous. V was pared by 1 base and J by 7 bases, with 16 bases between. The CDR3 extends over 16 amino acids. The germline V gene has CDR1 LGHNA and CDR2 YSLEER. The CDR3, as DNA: TGCGCCAGCAGCCAAGCCTCAAACCCCCAGGTCGGGGAGCTGTTTTTT. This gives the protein CASSQASNPQVGELFF.

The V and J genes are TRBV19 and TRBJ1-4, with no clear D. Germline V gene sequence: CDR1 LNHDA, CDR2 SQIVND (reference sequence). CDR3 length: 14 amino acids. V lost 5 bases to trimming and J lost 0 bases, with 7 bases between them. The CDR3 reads CASSRSATNEKLFF. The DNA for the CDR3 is TGTGCCAGTAGTCGGTCAGCAACTAATGAAAAACTGTTTTTT. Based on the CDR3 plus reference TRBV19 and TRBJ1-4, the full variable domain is DGGITQSPKYLFRKEGQNVTLSCEQNLNHDAMYWYRQDPGQGLRLIYYSQIVNDFQKGDIAEGYSVSREKKESFPLTVTSAQKNPTAFYLCASSRSATNEKLFFGSGTQLSVL.

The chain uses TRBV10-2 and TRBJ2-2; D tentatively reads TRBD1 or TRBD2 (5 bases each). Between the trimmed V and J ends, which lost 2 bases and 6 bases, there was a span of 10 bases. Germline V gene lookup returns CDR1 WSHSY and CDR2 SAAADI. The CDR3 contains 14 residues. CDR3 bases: TGCGCCAGCAGTGAGCTCGGGACGTCCGGGGAGCTGTTTTTT. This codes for CASSELGTSGELFF.

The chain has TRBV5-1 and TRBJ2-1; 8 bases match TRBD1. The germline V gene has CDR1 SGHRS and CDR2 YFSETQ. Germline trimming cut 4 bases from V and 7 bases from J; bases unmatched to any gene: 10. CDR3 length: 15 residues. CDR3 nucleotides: TGCGCCAGCAGCCTCCTGGACAGGGATGGGAATGAGCAGTTCTTC. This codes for CASSLLDRDGNEQFF.

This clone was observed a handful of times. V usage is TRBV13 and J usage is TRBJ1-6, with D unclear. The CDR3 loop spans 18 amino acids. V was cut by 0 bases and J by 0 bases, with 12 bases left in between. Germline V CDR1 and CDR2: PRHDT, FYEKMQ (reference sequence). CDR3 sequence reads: CASSLGPGQGSYNSPLHF. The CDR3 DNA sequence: TGTGCCAGCAGCTTAGGTCCAGGCCAAGGCTCCTATAATTCACCCCTCCACTTT.

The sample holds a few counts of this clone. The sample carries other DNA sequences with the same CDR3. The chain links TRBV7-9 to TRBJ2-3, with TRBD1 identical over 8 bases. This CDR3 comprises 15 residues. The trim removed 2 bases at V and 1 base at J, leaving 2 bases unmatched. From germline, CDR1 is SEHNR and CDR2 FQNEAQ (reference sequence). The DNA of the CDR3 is TGTGCCAGCAGCTTAACGGGACAGGGCACAGATACGCAGTATTTT. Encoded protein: CASSLTGQGTDTQYF.

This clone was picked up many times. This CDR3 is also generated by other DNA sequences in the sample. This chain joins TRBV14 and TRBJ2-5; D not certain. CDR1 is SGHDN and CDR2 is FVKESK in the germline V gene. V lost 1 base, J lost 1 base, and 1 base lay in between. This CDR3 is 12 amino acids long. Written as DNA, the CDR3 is TGTGCCAGCAGCCAAGTCCAAGAGACCCAGTACTTC. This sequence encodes CASSQVQETQYF.

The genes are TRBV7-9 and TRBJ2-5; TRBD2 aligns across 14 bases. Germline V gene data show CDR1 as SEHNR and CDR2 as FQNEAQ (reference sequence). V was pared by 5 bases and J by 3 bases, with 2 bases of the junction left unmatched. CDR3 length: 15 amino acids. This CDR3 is CASSPTSGGEETQYF. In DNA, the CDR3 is TGTGCCAGCAGCCCGACTAGCGGGGGGGAAGAGACCCAGTACTTC.

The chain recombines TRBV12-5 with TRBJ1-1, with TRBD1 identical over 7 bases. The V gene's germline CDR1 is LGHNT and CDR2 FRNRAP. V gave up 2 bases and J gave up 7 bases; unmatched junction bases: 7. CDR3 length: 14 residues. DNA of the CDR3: TGTGCTAGTGGTTTGCCCGGGACAGAAGGTGAAGCTTTCTTT. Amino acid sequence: CASGLPGTEGEAFF.

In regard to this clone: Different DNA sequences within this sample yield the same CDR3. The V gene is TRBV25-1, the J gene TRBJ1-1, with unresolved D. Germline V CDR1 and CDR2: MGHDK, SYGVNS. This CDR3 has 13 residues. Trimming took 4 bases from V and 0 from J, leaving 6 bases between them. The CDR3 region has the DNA TGTGCCAGCAGTGCCACGGTGAACACTGAAGCTTTCTTT. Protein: CASSATVNTEAFF.

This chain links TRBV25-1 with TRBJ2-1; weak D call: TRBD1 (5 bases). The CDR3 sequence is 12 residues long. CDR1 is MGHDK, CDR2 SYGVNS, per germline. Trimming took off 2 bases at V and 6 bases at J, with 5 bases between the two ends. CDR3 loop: CASSEQGNEQFF. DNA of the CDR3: TGTGCCAGCAGTGAACAGGGCAATGAGCAGTTCTTC.

CDR3 nucleotides: TGTGCCAGCAGTACCCGACAGGGATATGGCTACACCTTC. Protein sequence: CASSTRQGYGYTF. This chain joins TRBV27 and TRBJ1-2, with 7 bases that match TRBD1. CDR1 and CDR2 (germline): MNHEY, SMNVEV (reference sequence). V dropped 5 bases and J dropped 5; count of bases not matched to a gene: 5. The CDR3 consists of 13 residues.

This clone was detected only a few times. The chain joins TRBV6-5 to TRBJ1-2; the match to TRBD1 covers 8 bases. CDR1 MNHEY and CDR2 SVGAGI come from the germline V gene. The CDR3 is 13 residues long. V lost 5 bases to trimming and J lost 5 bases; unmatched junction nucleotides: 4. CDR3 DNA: TGTGCCAGCAGTCAGGACAGGGAATATGGCTACACCTTC. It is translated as CASSQDREYGYTF.